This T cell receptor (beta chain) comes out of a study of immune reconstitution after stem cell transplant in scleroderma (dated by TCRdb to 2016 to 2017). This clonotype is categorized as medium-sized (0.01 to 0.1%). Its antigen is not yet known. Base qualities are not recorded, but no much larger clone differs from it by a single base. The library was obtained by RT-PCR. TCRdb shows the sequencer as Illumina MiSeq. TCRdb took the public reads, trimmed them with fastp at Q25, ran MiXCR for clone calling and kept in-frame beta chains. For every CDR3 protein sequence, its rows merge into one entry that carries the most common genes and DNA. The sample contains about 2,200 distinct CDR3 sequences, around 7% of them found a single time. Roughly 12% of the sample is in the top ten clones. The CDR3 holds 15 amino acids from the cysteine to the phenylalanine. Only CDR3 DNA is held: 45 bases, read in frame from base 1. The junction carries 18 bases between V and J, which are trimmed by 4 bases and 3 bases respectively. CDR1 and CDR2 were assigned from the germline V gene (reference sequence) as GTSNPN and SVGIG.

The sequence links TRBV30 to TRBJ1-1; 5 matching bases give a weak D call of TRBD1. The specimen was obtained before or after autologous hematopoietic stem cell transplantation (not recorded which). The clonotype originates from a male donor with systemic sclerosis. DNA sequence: TGTGCCTGGACCCAAGGGCCAGGGTTCGACACTGAAGCTTTCTTT. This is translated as CAWTQGPGFDTEAFF.